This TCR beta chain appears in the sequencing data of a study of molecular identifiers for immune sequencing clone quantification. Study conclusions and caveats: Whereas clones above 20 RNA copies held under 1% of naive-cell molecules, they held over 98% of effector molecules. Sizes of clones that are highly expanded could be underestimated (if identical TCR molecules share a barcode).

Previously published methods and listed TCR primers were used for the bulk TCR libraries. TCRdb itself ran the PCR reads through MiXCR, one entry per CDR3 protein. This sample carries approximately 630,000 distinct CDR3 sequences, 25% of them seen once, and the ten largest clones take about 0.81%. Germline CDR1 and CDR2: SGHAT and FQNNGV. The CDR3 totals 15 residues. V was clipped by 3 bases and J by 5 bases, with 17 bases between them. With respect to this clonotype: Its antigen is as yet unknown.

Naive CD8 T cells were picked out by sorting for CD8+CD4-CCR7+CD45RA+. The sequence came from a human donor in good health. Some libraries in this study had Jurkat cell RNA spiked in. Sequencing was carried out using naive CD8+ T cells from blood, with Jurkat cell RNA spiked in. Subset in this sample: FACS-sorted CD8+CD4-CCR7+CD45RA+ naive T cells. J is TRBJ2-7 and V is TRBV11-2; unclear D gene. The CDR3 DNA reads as TGTGCCAGCAGCTTGGCCCTTAACAGCCCCAACGAGCAGTACTTC. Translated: CASSLALNSPNEQYF. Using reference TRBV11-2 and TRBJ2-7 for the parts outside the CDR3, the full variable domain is EAGVAQSPRYKIIEKRQSVAFWCNPISGHATLYWYQQILGQGPKLLIQFQNNGVVDDSQLPKDRFSAERLKGVDSTLKIQPAKLEDSAVYLCASSLALNSPNEQYFGPGTRLTVT.